This T cell receptor (beta chain) came from a study of cytomegalovirus exposure and HLA in healthy donors. Broader study findings: Equally common other TCR beta chains were less clonally expanded than HLA-associated ones, a later analysis found. The study dropped some indistinguishable V segments, TRBV6-2 and TRBV6-3 among them.

By frequency in the sample, this clone is medium-sized. Its cognate antigen is unknown. Germline V gene data show CDR1 as SGHDT and CDR2 as YYEEEE. Germline trimming cut 0 bases from V and 3 bases from J; bases unmatched to any gene: 3. This CDR3 spans 16 amino acids. The PCR contained 60 Vbeta and 13 Jbeta primers. Libraries were prepared by immunoSEQ multiplex PCR; TCRdb keeps only in-frame clonotypes and omits some of them. Of more than 85,000 clones in the sample, over 60% were seen once. This clonotype was sampled from a female donor in good health and CMV-seronegative. Specimen: PBMCs. This chain connects TRBV5-6 to TRBJ2-7, with 13 bases that match TRBD2. The CDR3 region is CASSLGTSGRGYEQYF. In DNA form, the CDR3 reads TGTGCCAGCAGCTTGGGGACTAGCGGGAGAGGCTACGAGCAGTACTTC.